This T cell receptor (beta chain) was recorded in a study of CD8 T cells in ankylosing spondylitis. General study results and limits: Blood of patients with ankylosing spondylitis appeared to be characterized by a TCR beta motif of eight highly homologous variants. Peripheral blood samples showed relatively rare disease-linked clones, and these clones were CD8+. The clones that were linked to disease were reported to be significantly enriched in matched synovial fluid samples from ankylosing spondylitis patients. Earlier work had already found some motif variants in reactive arthritis synovial fluid and blood.

At least ten counts were recorded for this clonotype. What it binds is not known. MiXCR was run by TCRdb on the 5' RACE reads, yielding one entry per CDR3 protein. This repertoire shows roughly 300,000 distinct CDR3 sequences, 8% found once; its top ten account for roughly 15%. The TCR sequence derives from a male donor with ankylosing spondylitis. Sequenced material: blood, either unsorted or a sorted T cell fraction (not recorded which).

This CDR3 reads CASSQDQDNEQFF. CDR3 DNA sequence: TGTGCCAGCAGCCAAGACCAGGACAATGAGCAGTTCTTC. The chain has TRBV4-2 and TRBJ2-1; D is uncertain. The germline V gene encodes CDR1 LGHNA and CDR2 YNFKEQ. The V and J ends lost 0 bases and 5 bases respectively, with 5 bases between them. The CDR3 runs 13 residues.